The present entry profiles one TCR beta chain with its context. Its antigen is unidentified. Germline values: CDR1 SGHNT, CDR2 YYREEE (reference sequence). The CDR3 consists of 15 residues. The ends lost 4 bases at V and 0 bases at J; junction bases unmatched: 4. The PCR had 60 Vbeta and 13 Jbeta primers. The method was immunoSEQ multiplex PCR; TCRdb's version includes in-frame clones alone and lacks a portion of them. The sample has some 150,000 clones. This sample was included in a study of cytomegalovirus exposure and HLA in healthy donors. Whole-study results and caveats: A few of the chains that were CMV-associated were confirmed in vitro to be specific for CMV antigens. Presence/absence analyses took donor sequencing depth as roughly uniform. Overall, approximately 150 TCR beta chains were annotated as cytomegalovirus-associated.

Nominal health characterized the donors when sampled, though unrecorded immune exposures were likely. Source material: PBMCs. The chain couples TRBV5-4 to TRBJ2-5; 9 nucleotides align to TRBD2. The TCR was taken from a woman aged 18-29 years in good health and CMV-seropositive. The CDR3 loop is CASSPVAGDQETQYF. The CDR3 DNA reads as TGTGCCAGCAGCCCGGTAGCGGGGGACCAAGAGACCCAGTACTTC.